This T cell receptor beta chain was captured by sequencing in a study of shared clonotypes between healthy human individuals. Overall study findings and caveats: Among non-shared clonotypes, generation probabilities were lower than among those shared by all four donors.

As regards this clone: Its antigen is still unknown.

Clones were sequenced by immunoSEQ multiplex PCR, and TCRdb holds only the in-frame ones, with some missing. The profile shows roughly 1,600,000 clones, roughly 98.5% of them singletons. The V end lost 5 bases, the J end lost 6 bases, and 14 bases lay between the germline ends. CDR1 and CDR2 (germline): GTSNPN, SVGIG (reference sequence). This CDR3 region has 12 residues. Sequenced material: naive CD4+ T cells sorted from blood. Subset noted: CD45RA+ positively selected. The origin of this receptor is a man under 40 in good health. The rearrangement uses TRBV30 and TRBJ2-7; maybe TRBD2 (5 bases). The CDR3 DNA sequence: TGTGCCTGGGAATGGGGTCGGGGCGAGCAGTACTTC. Encoded protein: CAWEWGRGEQYF.